Shown below are 8 T cell receptor delta chains from a single sample sequenced in a study of gamma delta lymphoproliferative disorders and STAT genes. The receptor sequences were amplified from genomic DNA of peripheral blood mononuclear cells. TCRdb re-analyzed the multiplex PCR reads via CATT. Of approximately 730 delta-chain clones in the sample, roughly 2.8% were seen once. The sequencing sample was made of blood. The receptors were sampled from a human donor in good health.

This clone ranks as medium-sized. A far bigger clonotype differs at one base, so this is likely a read error. The rearrangement joins TRDV2 to TRDJ3; 10 bases align to TRDD3. The length of the CDR3 is 19 residues. The V segment lost 5 bases and the J segment 1 base; nucleotides outside the gene matches: 10. Germline V gene sequence: CDR1 GEAIGNYY, CDR2 EKD. The CDR3 spells CACGTLGDKESWDTRQMFF. The CDR3 DNA reads as TGTGCCTGTGGCACTCTGGGGGATAAGGAGTCCTGGGACACCCGACAGATGTTTTTC.

This clone was detected only a few times. The protein given by TCRdb reflects a much larger clone and differs at residue 13 from this DNA's translation, likely from a read error; the protein shown is the DNA's translation. V and J are TRDV1 and TRDJ1; 9 nucleotides agree with TRDD3. Germline V CDR1 and CDR2: TSWWSYY, QGS. J gave up 0 bases and V 0 bases, and 26 bases lay outside the gene matches. The CDR3 is 24 amino acids. CDR3 amino acids: CALGELRFLYFGALGDQHTDKLIF. The CDR3 DNA reads TGTGCTCTTGGGGAACTGAGGTTCCTCTACTTTGGAGCACTGGGGGACCAGCACACCGATAAACTCATCTTT.

This clone appeared a few times. A far bigger clonotype differs at one base, so this is likely a read error. The same CDR3 arises from other DNA sequences in this sample as well. The chain recombines TRDV2 with TRDJ3; 10 bases match TRDD3. The length of the CDR3 is 19 residues. Germline-derived CDR1 and CDR2 are GEAIGNYY and EKD. This CDR3 is CACDTLGDKESWDTRQMFF. The CDR3 DNA sequence: TGTGCCTGTGACACTCTGGGGGATAAGGAGTCCTGGGACACCCGACAGATGTTCTTC.

Comment on this clone: A read error is the likely source, as a far larger clone sits one nucleotide away. Other nucleotide sequences in the sample specify the same CDR3. The chain employs TRDV1 and TRDJ1, with 9 bases that match TRDD3. Germline loops: CDR1 TSWWSYY, CDR2 QGS. This CDR3 region has 24 residues. The CDR3 loop reads CALGELRFLYFGVLGDQHTDKLIF. Here the CDR3 DNA reads TGTGCTCTTGGGGAACTGAGGTTCCTCTACTTTGGAGTACTGGGGGACCAGCACACCGATAAACTCATCTTC.

To note about this clone: One base separates it from a far larger clone, so it is likely a read error. Other DNA sequences within the sample encode an identical CDR3. The rearrangement joins TRDV2 to TRDJ2; D not resolved. Germline CDR1 is GEAIGNYY and CDR2 is EKD. CDR3 length equals 13 residues. CDR3 protein: CACDTGVTAQLFF. The CDR3, as DNA: TGTGCCTGTGACACCGGAGTGACAGCGCAACTCTTCTTT.

Only a few counts were recorded for this clone. The chain recombines TRDV1 with TRDJ1, with 11 bases matching TRDD3. Trimming at V came to 5 bases and at J to 10 bases, leaving 18 bases not matched to a gene. This CDR3 is built from 17 residues. Germline assignment: CDR1 TSWWSYY and CDR2 QGS. This CDR3 is CALGTRLLILGDRVLIF. The CDR3 DNA follows: TGTGCTCTTGGGACTCGCTTGCTTATACTGGGGGATAGGGTACTCATCTTT.

This clone showed up just a few times. Translating this DNA gives a protein that differs at residue 14 from the TCRdb one, which belongs to a much larger clone; a read error is likely, and the protein shown is this translation. The rearrangement joins TRDV2 to TRDJ1; 9 bases fit TRDD3. Germline V gene data show CDR1 as GEAIGNYY and CDR2 as EKD. This CDR3 is 19 amino acids long. V gave up 0 bases and J gave up 3 bases; unmatched junction bases: 16. The CDR3 DNA reads TGTGCCTGTGACACCGCAGGAGGGAGACTGGGGGACCAGGCCGATAAACTCATCTTT. Protein product: CACDTAGGRLGDQADKLIF.

This clone rates as medium-sized (0.01 to 0.1%). A far larger clone is only one base removed, so a read error is likely. Different DNA sequences within this sample yield the same CDR3. The rearrangement joins TRDV2 to TRDJ1; TRDD3 matches 12 bases. CDR3 length: 18 amino acids. Germline V lookup: CDR1 GEAIGNYY, CDR2 EKD. The CDR3 DNA sequence: TGTGCCTGTGACTTTATACTGGGGGATACTAGCTACACCGATAAGCTCATCTTT. This gives the protein CACDFILGDTSYTDKLIF.